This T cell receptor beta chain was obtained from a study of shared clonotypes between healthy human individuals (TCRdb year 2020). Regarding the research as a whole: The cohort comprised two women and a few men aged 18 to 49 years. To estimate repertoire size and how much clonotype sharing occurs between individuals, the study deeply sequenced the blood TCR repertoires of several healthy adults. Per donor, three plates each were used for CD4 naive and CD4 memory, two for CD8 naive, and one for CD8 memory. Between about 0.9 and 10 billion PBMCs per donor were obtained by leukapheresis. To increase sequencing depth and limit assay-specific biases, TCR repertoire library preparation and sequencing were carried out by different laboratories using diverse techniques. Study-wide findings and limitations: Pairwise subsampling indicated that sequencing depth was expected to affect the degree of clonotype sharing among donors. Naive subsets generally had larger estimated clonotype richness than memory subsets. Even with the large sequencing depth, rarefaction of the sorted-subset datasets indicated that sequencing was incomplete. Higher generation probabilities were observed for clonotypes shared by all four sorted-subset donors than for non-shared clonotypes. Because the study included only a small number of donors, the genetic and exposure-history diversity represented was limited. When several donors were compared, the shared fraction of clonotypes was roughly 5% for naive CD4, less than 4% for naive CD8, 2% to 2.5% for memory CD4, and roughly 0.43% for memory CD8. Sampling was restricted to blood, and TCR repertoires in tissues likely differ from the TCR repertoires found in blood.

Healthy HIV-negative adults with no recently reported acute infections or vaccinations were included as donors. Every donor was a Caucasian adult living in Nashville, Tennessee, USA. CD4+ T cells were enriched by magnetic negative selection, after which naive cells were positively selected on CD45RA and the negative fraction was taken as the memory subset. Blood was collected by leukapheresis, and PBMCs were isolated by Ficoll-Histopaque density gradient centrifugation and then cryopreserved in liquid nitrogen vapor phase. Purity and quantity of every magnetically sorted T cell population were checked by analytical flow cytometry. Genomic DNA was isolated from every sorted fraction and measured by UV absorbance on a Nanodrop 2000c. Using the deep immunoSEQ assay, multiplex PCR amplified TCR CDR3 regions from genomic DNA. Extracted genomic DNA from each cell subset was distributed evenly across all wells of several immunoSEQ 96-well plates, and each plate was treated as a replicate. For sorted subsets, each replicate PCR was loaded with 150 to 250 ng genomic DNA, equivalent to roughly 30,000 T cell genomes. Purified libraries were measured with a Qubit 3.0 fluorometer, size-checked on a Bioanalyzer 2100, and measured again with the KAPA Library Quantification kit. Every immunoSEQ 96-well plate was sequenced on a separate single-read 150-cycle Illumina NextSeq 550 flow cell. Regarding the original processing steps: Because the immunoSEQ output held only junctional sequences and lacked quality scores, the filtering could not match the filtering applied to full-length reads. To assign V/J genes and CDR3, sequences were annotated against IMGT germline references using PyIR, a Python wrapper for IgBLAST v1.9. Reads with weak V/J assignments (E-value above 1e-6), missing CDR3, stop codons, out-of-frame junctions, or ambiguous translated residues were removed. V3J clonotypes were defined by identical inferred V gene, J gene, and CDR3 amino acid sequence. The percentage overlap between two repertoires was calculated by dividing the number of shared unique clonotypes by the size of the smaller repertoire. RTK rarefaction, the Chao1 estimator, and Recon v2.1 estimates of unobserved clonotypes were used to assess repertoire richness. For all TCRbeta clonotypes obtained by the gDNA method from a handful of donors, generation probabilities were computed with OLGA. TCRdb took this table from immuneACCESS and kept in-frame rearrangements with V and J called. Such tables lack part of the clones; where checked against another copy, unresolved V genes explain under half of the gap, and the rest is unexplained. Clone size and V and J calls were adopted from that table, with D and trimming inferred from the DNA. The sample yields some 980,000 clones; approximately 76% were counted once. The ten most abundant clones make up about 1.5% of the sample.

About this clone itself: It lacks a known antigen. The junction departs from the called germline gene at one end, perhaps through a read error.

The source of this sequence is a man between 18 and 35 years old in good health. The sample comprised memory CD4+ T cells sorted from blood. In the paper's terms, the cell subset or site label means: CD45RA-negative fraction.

The CDR3 is CASSSQGQGGEQYF. DNA sequence: TGTGCTAGCAGCTCCCAGGGACAGGGAGGCGAGCAGTACTTC. The sequence links TRBV7-7 to TRBJ2-7, and 9 junction bases match TRBD1. The CDR3 measures 14 amino acids from cysteine to phenylalanine. Only the CDR3 DNA is retained, 42 bases long and in frame from the first base. Based on the germline V gene (reference sequence), the CDR1 and CDR2 sequences are SSHAT and FNYEAQ.